Listed below are T cell receptor beta chains from one sample, sequenced in a study of blood T cell repertoires in COVID-19. Data came from immunoSEQ multiplex PCR; TCRdb stores just in-frame clones and leaves some out. The table lists some 150,000 clones, 80% of them singletons. Sequencing was performed on peripheral blood. Every receptor here comes from a man between 60 and 75 years old with active or convalescent COVID-19. The CDR3 runs from the conserved cysteine through the conserved F or W. D genes are given only for firm matches. Size is omitted from some rows. Given values are once, few, many or a class for expanded clones.

clone_size,v_call,j_call,d_call,cdr3_nt,cdr3_aa
NA,TRBV27,TRBJ2-7,TRBD2,TGTGCCAGCAGCTCAGCGGCGGGAGTAAAGCGCGAGCAGTACTTC,CASSSAAGVKREQYF
NA,TRBV5-5,TRBJ1-6,TRBD1,TGTGCCAGCAGCTTGGGGACAGGGGATTCACCCCTCCACTTT,CASSLGTGDSPLHF
once,TRBV16,TRBJ2-5,NA,TGTGCCAGCAGCCAAGGCCAACAGGGAGCAGAGACCCAGTACTTC,CASSQGQQGAETQYF
NA,TRBV5-1,TRBJ2-1,TRBD1,TGCGCCAGCAGCTCGACAGGGGCCCAAAATGAGCAGTTCTTC,CASSSTGAQNEQFF
NA,TRBV29-1,TRBJ2-6,NA,TGCAGCGTGGCCCGGGACATCGACTCTGGGGCCAACGTCCTGACTTTC,CSVARDIDSGANVLTF
NA,TRBV21-1,TRBJ1-1,NA,TGTGCCAGCAGGGGGGACAGACGGGATGAAGCTTTCTTT,CASRGDRRDEAFF
NA,TRBV23-1,TRBJ2-1,NA,TGCGCCAGCAGTCATCACCGGAACTCTCGGGGTCTCAATGAGCAGTTCTTC,CASSHHRNSRGLNEQFF
NA,TRBV18,TRBJ2-1,TRBD1,TGTGCCAGCTCACCAAACAGGGGGCGCCGGGATGAGCAGTTCTTC,CASSPNRGRRDEQFF
NA,TRBV5-1,TRBJ1-5,NA,TGCGCCAGCAGCTTGGGGCGGCCGGATCAGCCCCAGCATTTT,CASSLGRPDQPQHF
NA,TRBV12-5,TRBJ2-7,NA,TGTGCTAGTGGTTTGGGATCCGGGGGCGAGCAGTACTTC,CASGLGSGGEQYF
once,TRBV10-2,TRBJ2-2,TRBD2,TGCGCCAGCCGGGGACTAGCGGGAGACACCGGGGAGCTGTTTTTT,CASRGLAGDTGELFF
NA,TRBV3-1/TRBV3-2,TRBJ1-5,NA,TGTGCCAGCAGCCAGGGTCCCAACTCAGGGCAGCCCCAGCATTTT,CASSQGPNSGQPQHF
once,TRBV3-1/TRBV3-2,TRBJ2-7,TRBD2,TGTGCCAGCAAAACTAGCGGCTCCTACGAGCAGTACTTC,CASKTSGSYEQYF
NA,TRBV30,TRBJ2-5,NA,TGTGCCTGGGGGGGAGAGGAGACCCAGTACTTC,CAWGGEETQYF
NA,TRBV7-9,TRBJ2-1,TRBD1,TGTGCCAGCAGCCCACGACAGGGGAGGTTTGGCAATGAGCAGTTCTTC,CASSPRQGRFGNEQFF
NA,TRBV11-1,TRBJ2-5,TRBD1,TGTGCCAGCAGCTACTCACAGGGGCAAGAGACCCAGTACTTC,CASSYSQGQETQYF
few,TRBV10-3,TRBJ1-2,NA,TGTGCCATCTCGGGAGGGAGGAGCTATGGCTACACCTTC,CAISGGRSYGYTF
NA,TRBV5-1,TRBJ2-1,TRBD2,TGCGCCAGCAGCCCCGGCCCAGCGGGAGCCAGTGAGCAGTTCTTC,CASSPGPAGASEQFF
NA,TRBV2,TRBJ1-2,TRBD1,TGTGCCAGCAGTGGATGGGACAGGGAGGGCTACACCTTC,CASSGWDREGYTF
NA,TRBV7-3,TRBJ2-3,TRBD1,TGTGCCAGCAGGCTAGACAGGGGACGCGCAGATACGCAGTATTTT,CASRLDRGRADTQYF
NA,TRBV21-1,TRBJ1-5,NA,TGTGCCAGCAGCAAATGCCGGGACAGGGCCCCTTATAGCAATCAGCCCCAGCATTTT,CASSKCRDRAPYSNQPQHF
NA,TRBV2,TRBJ2-3,TRBD2,TGTGCCAGCAGGGTTAGCGGGAGTCTTACAGATACGCAGTATTTT,CASRVSGSLTDTQYF
NA,TRBV7-3,TRBJ2-3,TRBD2,TGTGCCAGCAGCCGCGGACTAGCGGGAGAAGATACGCAGTATTTT,CASSRGLAGEDTQYF
NA,TRBV4-3,TRBJ2-7,TRBD2,TGCGCCAGCAGCCAAGCCCCTAGCGGGAGTCGGTCCTACGAGCAGTACTTC,CASSQAPSGSRSYEQYF
NA,TRBV5-6,TRBJ1-3,NA,TGTGCCAGCACCCAGGCTGGAAACACCATATATTTT,CASTQAGNTIYF
NA,TRBV11-3,TRBJ2-3,TRBD2,TGTGCCAGCAGCCTAAAGTCTAGCGGTACGCAGTATTTT,CASSLKSSGTQYF
NA,TRBV14,TRBJ1-2,NA,TGTGCCAGCAGCCAAGACCGGTTCTCCTATGGCTACACCTTC,CASSQDRFSYGYTF
few,TRBV11-1,TRBJ2-5,TRBD1,TGTGCCAGCAGCCTGGGGACAGGGAACCAAGAGACCCAGTACTTC,CASSLGTGNQETQYF
NA,TRBV14,TRBJ2-4,NA,TGTGCCAGCAGCCAAGAAGGCAGCAGGAAAAACATTCAGTACTTC,CASSQEGSRKNIQYF
NA,TRBV7-9,TRBJ2-7,NA,TGTGCCAGCAGCTTAGCGGTCAGCTCCTACGAGCAGTACTTC,CASSLAVSSYEQYF
NA,TRBV7-9,TRBJ2-7,TRBD2,TGTGCCAGCAGCCCCCGGACTAGCCGAGGAGAGCAGTACTTC,CASSPRTSRGEQYF
NA,TRBV7-2,TRBJ2-1,NA,TGTGCCAGCAGCCTTACCGGCCGGGGAGTCAAGCAGTTCTTC,CASSLTGRGVKQFF
NA,TRBV6-5,TRBJ1-2,TRBD1,TGTGCCAGCACCTGGGACAGGGAGAATTATGGCTACACCTTC,CASTWDRENYGYTF
NA,TRBV5-1,TRBJ1-1,NA,TGCGCCAGCAGCTTGGGCGGGGTTGAAGCTTTCTTT,CASSLGGVEAFF
few,TRBV28,TRBJ2-5,TRBD2,TGTGCCAGCCTTGGGACTAGCGGGAGAGGGGGGGAGACCCAGTACTTC,CASLGTSGRGGETQYF
NA,TRBV7-2,TRBJ2-1,TRBD2,TGTGCCAGCAGGACCCGGGTCGGAGCGGGAGGGGGTGGTCGGCAGTTCTTC,CASRTRVGAGGGGRQFF
NA,TRBV18,TRBJ1-1,NA,TGTGCCAGCTCACCTTTCCAGGGTAACACTGAAGCTTTCTTT,CASSPFQGNTEAFF
NA,TRBV29-1,TRBJ1-2,NA,TGCAGCGTTGAGGGAGGAAAAGGTGGCTACACCTTC,CSVEGGKGGYTF
NA,TRBV6-6,TRBJ1-2,TRBD1,TGTGCCAGCAGTCCCGGGACAGTCTCTCCCCGGGGAGCTGGCTACACCTTC,CASSPGTVSPRGAGYTF
NA,TRBV2,TRBJ1-2,TRBD1,TGTGCCAGCAGCCCGTCCCGGGACAGGGACGGTGGCTACACCTTC,CASSPSRDRDGGYTF
NA,TRBV12-3/TRBV12-4,TRBJ2-7,TRBD1,TGTGCCAGCAGGACCGGGACAGGGGACGAGCAGTACTTC,CASRTGTGDEQYF
few,TRBV27,TRBJ2-7,TRBD2,TGTGCCAGCAGTTTAGCTAGCGGGGGCCGGGGAGAGCAGTACTTC,CASSLASGGRGEQYF
NA,TRBV6-5,TRBJ1-5,NA,TGTGCCAGCAGTCCTCGAGATCAGCCCCAGCATTTT,CASSPRDQPQHF
once,TRBV27,TRBJ2-7,TRBD2,TGTGCCAGCGGGAGGGGAGACGAGCAGTACTTC,CASGRGDEQYF
many,TRBV4-1,TRBJ2-7,NA,TGCGCCAGCAGTCTCTCGGGAGACTACGAGCAGTACTTC,CASSLSGDYEQYF
few,TRBV3-1/TRBV3-2,TRBJ1-6,TRBD1,TGTGCCAGCAGCCGGAGGGGGCAGGCTTCACCCCTCCACTTT,CASSRRGQASPLHF
NA,TRBV5-1,TRBJ2-3,NA,TGCGCCAGCAGCTTGGAAGGTAGCGGAGATACGCAGTATTTT,CASSLEGSGDTQYF
NA,TRBV5-4,TRBJ1-4,TRBD1,TGTGCCAGCAGCTTGAGTCCGGGACAGACCCATGAAAAACTGTTTTTT,CASSLSPGQTHEKLFF
once,TRBV5-6,TRBJ1-5,NA,TGTGCCAGCAGCTTAATCGGGGTTGCGGGCAATCAGCCCCAGCATTTT,CASSLIGVAGNQPQHF
NA,TRBV7-9,TRBJ1-5,TRBD1,TGTGCCAGCAGCCCCCATGGGACAGGGTCGCAGCCCCAGCATTTT,CASSPHGTGSQPQHF
NA,TRBV12-5,TRBJ2-1,TRBD2,TGTGCTAGTGGCTCGCCCCTAGCGGGAGAGGGCAATGAGCAGTTCTTC,CASGSPLAGEGNEQFF
NA,TRBV28,TRBJ1-2,NA,TGTGCCAGCAGTTTGATGGAGTATGGCTACACCTTC,CASSLMEYGYTF
NA,TRBV28,TRBJ2-2,TRBD2,TGTGCCAGCAGTTTCGTTGGCGGGAGTTACACCGGGGAGCTGTTTTTT,CASSFVGGSYTGELFF
NA,TRBV5-6,TRBJ1-4,NA,TGTGCCAGCAGCTTGTTTGAGGCAACTAATGAAAAACTGTTTTTT,CASSLFEATNEKLFF
NA,TRBV6-5,TRBJ2-4,TRBD2,TGTGCCAGCAGGGCGGGAGTGGGAGACATTCAGTACTTC,CASRAGVGDIQYF
few,TRBV27,TRBJ2-1,TRBD2,TGTGCCAGCAGTTTATCGTCTAGCGGGAGCAATGAGCAGTTCTTC,CASSLSSSGSNEQFF
NA,TRBV19,TRBJ1-5,NA,TGTGCCAGTAAGTTCAGGGGTCTTAATCAGCCCCAGCATTTT,CASKFRGLNQPQHF
NA,TRBV24-1,TRBJ2-5,TRBD1,TGTGCCACTTGCAGGGACAGGGAATTTTGTTCGTACCAAGAGACCCAGTACTTC,CATCRDREFCSYQETQYF
NA,TRBV4-3,TRBJ1-2,NA,TGCGCCAGCAGCCACGTAGAGACAATCGCTAACTATGGCTACACCTTC,CASSHVETIANYGYTF